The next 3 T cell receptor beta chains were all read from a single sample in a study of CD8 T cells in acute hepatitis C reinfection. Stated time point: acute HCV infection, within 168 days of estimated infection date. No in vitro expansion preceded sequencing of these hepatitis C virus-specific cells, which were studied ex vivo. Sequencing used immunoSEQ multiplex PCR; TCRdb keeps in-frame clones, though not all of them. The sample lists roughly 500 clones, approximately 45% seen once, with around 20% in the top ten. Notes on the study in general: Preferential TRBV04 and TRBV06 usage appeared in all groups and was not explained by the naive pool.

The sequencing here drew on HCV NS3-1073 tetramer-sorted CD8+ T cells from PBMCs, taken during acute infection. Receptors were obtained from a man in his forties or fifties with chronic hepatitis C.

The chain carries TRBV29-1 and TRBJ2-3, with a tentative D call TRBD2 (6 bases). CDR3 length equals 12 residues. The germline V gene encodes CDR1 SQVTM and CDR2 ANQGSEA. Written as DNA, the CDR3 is TGCAGTCAAGAGGTTGGAGGGGATACGCAGTATTTT. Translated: CSQEVGGDTQYF.

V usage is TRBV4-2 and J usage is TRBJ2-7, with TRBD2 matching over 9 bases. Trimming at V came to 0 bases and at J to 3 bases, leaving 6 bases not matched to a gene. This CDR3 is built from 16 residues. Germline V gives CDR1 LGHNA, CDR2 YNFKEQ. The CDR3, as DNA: TGTGCCAGCAGCCAAGAGATTAGCGGGAGCAACTACGAGCAGTACTTC. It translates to CASSQEISGSNYEQYF.

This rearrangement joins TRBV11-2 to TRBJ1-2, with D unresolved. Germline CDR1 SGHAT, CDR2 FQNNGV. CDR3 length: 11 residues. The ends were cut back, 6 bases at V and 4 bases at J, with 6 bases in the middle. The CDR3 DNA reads TGTGCCAGCAGAAAGACCTATGGCTACACCTTC. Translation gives CASRKTYGYTF.